This TCR beta chain originates from a study of T cells in Graves' hyperthyroidism and ophthalmopathy (dated by TCRdb to between 2019 and 2020). Regarding the research as a whole: To identify TCR V-J signatures that set the groups apart, the researchers used a discovery cohort of more than 95 patients, made up of 40 to 45 with Graves' ophthalmopathy and some 58 with stable Graves' hyperthyroidism. Prospective prediction of ophthalmopathy was tested in an independent validation cohort consisting of under 20 hyperthyroidism patients and 15 or so patients who later progressed to ophthalmopathy. The roughly 91 discovery patients were randomly divided into training and test sets at a 7:3 ratio. In addition, the study compared T-cell repertoires in thyroid tissue and in blood from five to seven Graves' hyperthyroidism patients. After blood sampling, hyperthyroidism patients were treated with methimazole at a starting dose of 30 mg daily, and ophthalmopathy patients were treated with high-dose intravenous methylprednisolone. The paper describes TCR Vbeta CDR3 sequencing of around 130 peripheral blood samples, made up of 43 ophthalmopathy patients, around 78 hyperthyroidism patients and approximately 17 progressor patients. Study-wide conclusions, independent of this receptor: In validation, the model predicted progression to ophthalmopathy with approximately 69% sensitivity and approximately 74% specificity, a median of 6.5 months before onset. Most expanded thyroid clonotypes (frequency above 0.001) were also detected in blood, suggesting blood repertoires may reflect thyroid immune responses. A model built on a 13 V-J signature distinguished ophthalmopathy from stable hyperthyroidism, reaching roughly 88% sensitivity and about 81% specificity in cross-validation and 80%/75% in testing. Sample size was not statistically predetermined, and investigators were not blinded to group allocation.

Any patient with an uncontrolled infection, another autoimmune disease, pregnancy or lactation was excluded. Diagnoses relied on clinical symptoms, serum thyroxine and TRAb, thyroid ultrasound and orbital computed tomography. Total RNA was extracted with Trizol reagent, and quality was checked on an Agilent 2100 Bioanalyzer. The TCR beta CDR3 regions were amplified from the RNA transcripts. The first round of RT-PCR for the TCR CDR3 was performed with the HTBI primer set and the Qiagen OneStep RT-PCR kit. Libraries were constructed in a second round of multiplex PCR, after which size selection and purification were performed. Sequencing of the libraries was done on an Illumina HiSeq2000 using paired-end 100 bp reads. As for the original processing: SOAPnuke was used to process the raw data, removing reads that contained adapters or uncalled bases, had a mean Phred below 15, or lacked an exact match to the constant primer or identifier. High-quality paired reads were merged using COPE v1.2.5, and each unique nucleotide sequence was defined as a clonotype. Clonotypes were aligned to IMGT TRBV, TRBD and TRBJ reference segments using MiTCR v1.1. The analysis was restricted to V-J combinations with a frequency above 0.0001, which together covered 99% to 99.2% of the repertoires. The TCS score was defined as the ratio of F50 (clonal expansion) to E x V (chaos), calculated using BLOSUM62-based TCRdist between CDR3 peptides within each V-J. Welch's t-statistics and random forest reduced around 550 V-J features to 13, which were used in a naive Bayes classifier (R e1071). The Morisita-Horn index was used to measure how similar the thyroid and blood repertoires were. The public reads were reanalyzed by TCRdb: fastp trimming at Q25, MiXCR alignment, in-frame beta chains only. Rows with a matching CDR3 protein are joined into one entry that keeps the most common DNA and genes. TCRdb, not the authors, supplied the V and J calls. The sample has 500,000 to 600,000 distinct CDR3 sequences on record, roughly 50% of them singletons. The top ten hold under 20% of the sample.

V trim: 0 bases; J trim: 6 bases; unmatched bases: 1. According to the germline V gene, CDR1 reads MNHEY and CDR2 reads SVGEGT. The CDR3 sequence holds 14 residues, the cysteine and phenylalanine included. The kept DNA is CDR3 alone, 42 bases in frame from the first base. At least ten counts were recorded for this clonotype. What antigen it recognizes has not been identified. No quality values exist for individual bases; no much larger clone is one base distant. The TCR originated in an adult woman with Graves' disease, either hyperthyroidism or ophthalmopathy (not recorded which). The V gene is TRBV6-2 or TRBV6-3 and the J gene is TRBJ1-2, with 10 bases aligning to TRBD1. Sequenced material: peripheral blood or thyroid tissue (not recorded which). The CDR3 region: CASSYSTGGHGYTF. The DNA reads TGTGCCAGCAGTTACTCGACAGGGGGCCATGGCTACACCTTC.